The entry that follows covers one T cell receptor beta chain sequence. What it binds is unknown. The table came from immunoSEQ multiplex PCR; TCRdb's copy has only in-frame clones and leaves some out. The sample comprises roughly 220,000 clones, over 65% of which are singletons, and roughly 5.9% rests with the top ten. The length of the CDR3 is 15 residues. V was trimmed by 0 bases and J by 10 bases, leaving 17 bases between them. Germline V gene sequence: CDR1 SGHDT, CDR2 YYEEEE. The source of the sample is a study of cytotoxic CD8 clonotypes in ibrutinib-treated CLL. Study-level findings and limits: Clonality was higher at ibrutinib response and returned toward baseline at progression.

Genomic DNA in a quantity of about 2 micrograms was derived from cryopreserved PBMCs for TCR beta libraries. The specimen was PBMCs, collected after 12 months of ibrutinib treatment. This TCR was sampled from a human donor with chronic lymphocytic leukemia. V and J are TRBV5-6 and TRBJ2-1; D gene ambiguous. The CDR3: CASSLAGGYNQEQFF. CDR3 coding DNA: TGTGCCAGCAGCTTGGCCGGTGGGTACAACCAGGAGCAGTTCTTC.